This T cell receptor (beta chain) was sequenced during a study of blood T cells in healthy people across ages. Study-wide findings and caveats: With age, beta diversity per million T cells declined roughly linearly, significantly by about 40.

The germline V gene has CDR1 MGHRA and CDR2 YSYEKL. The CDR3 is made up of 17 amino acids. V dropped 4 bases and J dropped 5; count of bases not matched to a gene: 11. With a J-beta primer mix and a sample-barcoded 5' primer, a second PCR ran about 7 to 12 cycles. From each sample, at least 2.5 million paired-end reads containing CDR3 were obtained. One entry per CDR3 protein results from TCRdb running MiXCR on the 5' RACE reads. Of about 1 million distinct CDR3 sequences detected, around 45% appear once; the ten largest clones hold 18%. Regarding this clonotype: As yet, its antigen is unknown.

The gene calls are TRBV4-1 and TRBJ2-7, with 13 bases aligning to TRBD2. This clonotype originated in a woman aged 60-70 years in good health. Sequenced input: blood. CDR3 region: CASSPLGRTSGSHEQYF. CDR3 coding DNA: TGCGCCAGCAGCCCCCTTGGGCGGACTAGCGGGAGTCACGAGCAGTACTTC.